Below, 19 T cell receptor beta chains from the same sample are listed, as sequenced in a study of Ad26.COV2.S vaccination and SARS-CoV-2 variants. Only in-frame clones appear in the TCRdb table, and some are missing; sequencing was by immunoSEQ multiplex PCR. The repertoire holds around 7,000 clones, less than 90% seen once, with around 27% in the top ten. The material sequenced was peripheral blood, taken after recovery from COVID-19. The receptors stem from a human donor who had recovered from COVID-19.

The V call is TRBV20-1, the J call TRBJ2-3; D possibly matches TRBD1 or TRBD2 (6 bases each). The V and J ends lost 3 bases and 6 bases respectively, with 19 bases between them. Germline loops: CDR1 DFQATT, CDR2 SNEGSKA (reference sequence). This CDR3 has 15 amino acids. In nucleotides, the CDR3 is TGCAGTGCTAGTAGGGGGGCGGGGAATGGGGATACGCAGTATTTT. It encodes CSASRGAGNGDTQYF.

J is TRBJ2-1 and V is TRBV10-3; D is perhaps TRBD2 (6 bases). Looked up from germline, CDR1 is ENHRY and CDR2 is SYGVKD. This CDR3 is 14 amino acids long. V dropped 3 bases and J dropped 7 bases, with 13 bases sitting between them. The CDR3 coding sequence is TGTGCCATCAGTGAATCGAAACTAGCAAATGAGCAGTTCTTC. This codes for CAISESKLANEQFF.

The chain has TRBV19 and TRBJ2-3; D is perhaps TRBD1 or TRBD2 (5 bases each). The CDR3 is 13 amino acids. Trimming pared 7 bases from V and 0 bases from J, leaving 8 bases between. CDR1 is LNHDA, CDR2 SQIVND, per germline (reference sequence). The CDR3 region has the DNA TGTGCCAGTATGGGGGACAGCACAGATACGCAGTATTTT. Translating it yields CASMGDSTDTQYF. The full variable domain, completed using reference TRBV19 and TRBJ2-3, is DGGITQSPKYLFRKEGQNVTLSCEQNLNHDAMYWYRQDPGQGLRLIYYSQIVNDFQKGDIAEGYSVSREKKESFPLTVTSAQKNPTAFYLCASMGDSTDTQYFGPGTRLTVL.

The chain links TRBV29-1 to TRBJ2-1; 7 bases are a match to TRBD2. Losses at the gene ends were 6 bases for V and 6 bases for J; bases not matched to a gene: 11. The CDR3 totals 14 residues. CDR1 and CDR2 (germline): SQVTM, ANQGSEA. This CDR3 reads CSVRRGGSINEQFF. CDR3 sequence (DNA): TGCAGCGTCCGACGCGGCGGGAGCATCAATGAGCAGTTCTTC.

Here the CDR3 reads CASSPPGRADGEAFF. The DNA for the CDR3 is TGTGCCAGCTCACCACCGGGGAGGGCCGATGGTGAAGCTTTCTTT. This chain links TRBV18 with TRBJ1-1; D not resolved. This CDR3 is built from 15 residues. V was cut by 0 bases and J by 7 bases, with 15 bases left in between. Looked up from germline, CDR1 is KGHSH and CDR2 is LQKENI.

The chain recombines TRBV2 with TRBJ2-3; D possibly corresponds to TRBD2 (6 bases). CDR1 is SNHLY, CDR2 FYNNEI, per germline. CDR3 length equals 16 residues. The germline V and J ends were trimmed by 4 bases and 1 base, with 15 bases remaining between them. CDR3 coding DNA: TGTGCCAGCAGTGGCCCAGGACTATTTGGCACAGATACGCAGTATTTT. Its protein product is CASSGPGLFGTDTQYF.

The chain recombines TRBV3-1 (or the pseudogene TRBV3-2) with TRBJ1-1; 8 nucleotides match TRBD1. This CDR3 spans 14 amino acids. With 2 bases clipped from V and 7 bases from J, the junction kept 6 bases outside the gene matches. The germline V gene has CDR1 LGHDT and CDR2 YNNKEL (reference sequence). The CDR3 DNA is TGTGCCAGCAGCCAACGGACAGGGAAGGGTGAAGCTTTCTTT. It codes for CASSQRTGKGEAFF.

The gene calls are TRBV30 and TRBJ2-7, with TRBD2 identical over 8 bases. J was trimmed by 1 base and V by 3 bases; bases with no gene match: 2. CDR1 and CDR2 from the germline V gene are GTSNPN and SVGIG (reference sequence). The CDR3 loop spans 13 amino acids. CDR3 protein: CAWRLAGSYEQYF. CDR3 sequence (DNA): TGTGCCTGGAGATTAGCGGGGTCCTACGAGCAGTACTTC.

This rearrangement joins TRBV3-1 (or the pseudogene TRBV3-2) to TRBJ2-3; D is undetermined. V lost 1 base and J 2 bases, leaving 7 bases between the germline ends. This CDR3 is 14 amino acids long. Germline V lookup: CDR1 LGHDT, CDR2 YNNKEL (reference sequence). The CDR3 coding sequence is TGTGCCAGCAGCCAAGGGGTCTCCACAGATACGCAGTATTTT. It specifies CASSQGVSTDTQYF.

The chain joins TRBV27 to TRBJ2-7, with TRBD2 identical over 11 bases. CDR1 and CDR2 from the germline V gene are MNHEY and SMNVEV (reference sequence). CDR3 length: 15 residues. V lost 6 bases to trimming and J lost 5 bases; unmatched junction nucleotides: 9. The CDR3 sequence: CASSARLAGRHEQYF. The CDR3 DNA is TGTGCCAGCAGCGCCCGACTAGCGGGAAGACACGAGCAGTACTTC.

This clone was seen a few times. The rearrangement links TRBV12-3 or TRBV12-4 to TRBJ1-2; D gene unclear. This CDR3 spans 11 amino acids. The germline V and J ends were trimmed by 4 bases and 13 bases, with 13 bases remaining between them. CDR3 in DNA: TGTGCCAGCAGTTCCCCCGGTGGCGGCACCTTC. Translated, it gives CASSSPGGGTF.

The genes are TRBV5-5 and TRBJ2-7; no reliable D call. Trimming took 3 bases from V and 5 from J, leaving 9 bases between them. CDR3 length: 12 amino acids. Germline V gene lookup returns CDR1 SGHKS and CDR2 YYEKEE (reference sequence). The DNA for the CDR3 is TGTGCCAGCAGCTCAAACGTGCACGAGCAGTACTTC. Translation gives CASSSNVHEQYF.

This clone was recorded only once. J is TRBJ1-2 and V is TRBV3-1 (or the pseudogene TRBV3-2); tentatively, D is TRBD1 (6 bases). V dropped 4 bases and J dropped 7 bases, with 22 bases sitting between them. Germline CDR1 LGHDT, CDR2 YNNKEL (reference sequence). CDR3 length: 16 residues. DNA of the CDR3: TGTGCCAGCAGCCCTAGGAGGGGGGGCGCGTTGAGTGGCTACACCTTC. This gives the protein CASSPRRGGALSGYTF.

This CDR3 reads CASSRQGDYGYTF. For the CDR3, the DNA is TGTGCCAGCTCGCGACAGGGGGACTATGGCTACACCTTC. This chain connects TRBV18 to TRBJ1-2; 9 bases line up with TRBD1. The CDR3 has 13 residues. Germline V gene lookup returns CDR1 KGHSH and CDR2 LQKENI. J gave up 3 bases and V 6 bases, and 2 bases lay outside the gene matches.

This clone has only a few counts. The V gene is TRBV7-9, the J gene TRBJ1-3; tentatively, D is TRBD1 (5 bases). Trimming stripped 6 bases from V and 1 base from J, with 13 bases between. The CDR3 runs 15 residues. Germline V lookup: CDR1 SEHNR, CDR2 FQNEAQ (reference sequence). CDR3 amino acids: CASSHLGGSGNTIYF. The CDR3 nucleotides read TGTGCCAGCAGTCACCTGGGGGGATCTGGAAACACCATATATTTT.

The genes are TRBV9 and TRBJ2-1; TRBD1 matches 7 bases. The trim removed 5 bases at V and 10 bases at J, leaving 18 bases unmatched. The V gene's germline CDR1 is SGDLS and CDR2 YYNGEE. CDR3 size: 16 residues. The DNA for the CDR3 is TGTGCCAGCAGACCTGGTGCAGGGGGTAGGGGCGGGGAGCAGTTCTTC. As protein: CASRPGAGGRGGEQFF.

The chain has TRBV7-9 and TRBJ2-7; 7 bases match TRBD1. The CDR3 spans 14 residues. The J segment lost 0 bases and the V segment lost 5 bases, leaving 4 bases of the junction unmatched. In germline, CDR1 is SEHNR, CDR2 FQNEAQ (reference sequence). This chain's CDR3 is CASSTDRPSYEQYF. The CDR3 nucleotides read TGTGCCAGCAGCACGGACAGGCCCTCCTACGAGCAGTACTTC.

V gene TRBV11-2 combines with J gene TRBJ2-7; D is undetermined. V lost 3 bases, J lost 5 bases, and 5 bases lay in between. CDR3 size: 11 residues. Germline CDR1 is SGHAT and CDR2 is FQNNGV. This CDR3 reads CASSFVNEQYF. The CDR3 nucleotides are TGTGCCAGCAGCTTCGTTAACGAGCAGTACTTC.

The CDR3: CASSLGDGRYSPLHF. CDR3 sequence (DNA): TGTGCCAGCAGCTTAGGAGACGGGCGATATTCACCCCTCCACTTT. The chain employs TRBV7-2 and TRBJ1-6; D unresolved. The ends were cut back, 1 base at V and 8 bases at J, with 12 bases in the middle. This CDR3 contains 15 residues. Germline V gives CDR1 SGHTA, CDR2 FQGNSA.